This passage covers 9 T cell receptor beta chains from one sample sequenced in a study of Ad26.COV2.S vaccination and SARS-CoV-2 variants. Treatment meaning: roughly 20 received Ad26.COV2.S at low or high dose, single or two shots; several received placebo; per-sample allocation not given. Collection of the samples took place on day 63 after the first injection of vaccine or placebo. The data were produced by immunoSEQ multiplex PCR, yet TCRdb's version contains in-frame clones alone and is incomplete. The sample yields more than 350,000 clones, 75% to 95% seen once. The sample in question was peripheral blood, obtained in a trial of Ad26.COV2.S vaccine versus placebo. All receptors come from a person aged 18-60 years who received the Ad26.COV2.S COVID-19 vaccine or a placebo.

A remark on this clone: The same CDR3 arises from other DNA sequences in this sample as well. The chain is built from TRBV5-1 and TRBJ1-5; D not certain. V lost 0 bases, J lost 0 bases, and 1 base lay in between. The length of the CDR3 is 13 residues. The germline V gene encodes CDR1 SGHRS and CDR2 YFSETQ. Here the CDR3 DNA reads TGCGCCAGCAGCTTGGGTAGCAATCAGCCCCAGCATTTT. Its protein product is CASSLGSNQPQHF.

The rearrangement joins TRBV28 to TRBJ2-5, with D unclear. Germline V gives CDR1 MDHEN, CDR2 SYDVKM. The CDR3 is 15 residues long. Trimming took 6 bases from V and 3 from J, leaving 17 bases between them. This CDR3 is CASRPLDRAKETQYF. The CDR3 DNA follows: TGTGCCAGCAGACCCCTAGATCGGGCCAAAGAGACCCAGTACTTC.

The rearrangement joins TRBV11-1 to TRBJ2-1; D unresolved. The CDR3 length is 11 residues. Trimming took 6 bases from V and 5 from J, leaving 5 bases between them. Looked up from germline, CDR1 is SGHAT and CDR2 is FQDESV (reference sequence). The CDR3 loop is CASRLDNEQFF. For the CDR3, the DNA is TGTGCCAGCAGGTTGGACAATGAGCAGTTCTTC.

The chain has TRBV6-2 or TRBV6-3 and TRBJ1-5; 8 bases fit TRBD1. V trimming: 5 bases; J trimming: 4 bases; junction bases outside the gene matches: 4. In germline, CDR1 is MNHEY, CDR2 SVGEGT. The CDR3 spans 14 residues. The CDR3 spells CASSPGGLNQPQHF. DNA of the CDR3: TGTGCCAGCAGTCCAGGGGGCCTTAATCAGCCCCAGCATTTT.

The chain employs TRBV19 and TRBJ1-5; 10 bases agree with TRBD1. V was pared by 0 bases and J by 6 bases, with 2 bases of the junction left unmatched. From germline, CDR1 is LNHDA and CDR2 SQIVND (reference sequence). The CDR3 covers 15 residues. This CDR3 reads CASSIEGQGPQPQHF. DNA for the CDR3: TGTGCCAGTAGTATAGAGGGACAGGGGCCTCAGCCCCAGCATTTT. The variable domain in full, completed from reference TRBV19 and TRBJ1-5, reads DGGITQSPKYLFRKEGQNVTLSCEQNLNHDAMYWYRQDPGQGLRLIYYSQIVNDFQKGDIAEGYSVSREKKESFPLTVTSAQKNPTAFYLCASSIEGQGPQPQHFGDGTRLSIL.

This clone was detected only a few times. The chain links TRBV5-1 to TRBJ2-3; no reliable D call. V lost 5 bases to trimming and J lost 4 bases, with 11 bases between them. The CDR3 is 13 residues long. Germline CDR1 SGHRS, CDR2 YFSETQ. CDR3 nucleotides: TGCGCCAGCAGGACTCGGGCCTCAGATACGCAGTATTTT. Translation: CASRTRASDTQYF. The variable domain in full, with the rest retrieved from reference TRBV5-1 and TRBJ2-3, is KAGVTQTPRYLIKTRGQQVTLSCSPISGHRSVSWYQQTPGQGLQFLFEYFSETQRNKGNFPGRFSGRQFSNSRSEMNVSTLELGDSALYLCASRTRASDTQYFGPGTRLTVL.

This chain joins TRBV27 and TRBJ2-1; D is perhaps TRBD1 (6 bases). CDR1 and CDR2 (germline): MNHEY, SMNVEV (reference sequence). V was clipped by 4 bases and J by 5 bases, with 18 bases between them. The CDR3 has 16 residues. CDR3 sequence reads: CASSSNTGWSHNEQFF. The CDR3 region has the DNA TGTGCCAGCAGTTCGAACACAGGGTGGTCCCACAATGAGCAGTTCTTC.

This clone was seen just once. The CDR3 DNA is TGTGCCAGCAGCCCGTATGATAGCGGGGAAAATGAGCAGTTCTTC. It encodes CASSPYDSGENEQFF. The chain joins TRBV7-8 to TRBJ2-1, with 8 nucleotides matching TRBD2. CDR1 and CDR2 (germline): SGHVS, FQNEAQ. With V trimmed by 5 bases and J by 7 bases, 10 bases remained unmatched. The length of the CDR3 is 15 residues.

The V and J genes are TRBV5-1 and TRBJ1-6, with D hard to call. Germline V gene data show CDR1 as SGHRS and CDR2 as YFSETQ. This CDR3 region has 15 residues. V was clipped by 4 bases and J by 8 bases, with 16 bases between them. CDR3 in DNA: TGCGCCAGCAGCCCCAGAGTTGGGCATGATTCACCCCTCCACTTT. The encoded protein is CASSPRVGHDSPLHF.